These 32 T cell receptor beta chains originate from one sample sequenced in a study of blood T cells in healthy people across ages. It was with a sample-barcoded 5' primer and a J-beta primer mix that a second PCR of roughly 7 to 12 cycles was run. MiXCR was run by TCRdb on the 5' RACE reads, yielding one entry per CDR3 protein. This sample carries 1.5 million to 2 million distinct CDR3 sequences, roughly 30% of them seen once, and the ten largest clones take around 10%. The sequenced material came from blood. These receptors originate from a woman aged 25 to 39 in good health.

This rearrangement joins TRBV3-1 to TRBJ1-1; D ambiguous. The V end was cut by 0 bases, the J end by 3 bases, with 8 bases between. The CDR3 runs 14 residues. The germline CDR1 and CDR2 sequences are LGHDT and YNNKEL (reference sequence). CDR3 sequence reads: CASSQEVRDTEAFF. The CDR3 DNA reads TGTGCCAGCAGCCAAGAGGTGCGGGACACTGAAGCTTTCTTT.

CDR3 amino acids: CAISELGGNIQYF. CDR3 in DNA: TGTGCCATCAGTGAGCTGGGGGGAAACATTCAGTACTTC. This sequence joins TRBV10-3 and TRBJ2-4, with D possibly being TRBD2 (6 bases). Per germline, CDR1 ENHRY and CDR2 SYGVKD. This CDR3 has 13 residues. The ends were cut back, 2 bases at V and 6 bases at J, with 8 bases in the middle.

Only a few counts were recorded for this clonotype. This chain links TRBV7-6 with TRBJ1-2, with D tentatively TRBD1 (5 bases). Germline CDR1 and CDR2: SGHVS and FNYEAQ. Trimming shortened V by 0 bases and J by 8 bases, and 16 bases separated the two germline ends. This CDR3 is built from 15 residues. The CDR3 sequence: CASSLAFAGREGYTF. CDR3 nucleotides: TGTGCCAGCAGCTTAGCGTTCGCGGGCAGGGAAGGCTACACCTTC.

The chain links TRBV29-1 to TRBJ2-1; TRBD2 agrees at 9 bases. The germline gives CDR1 SQVTM, CDR2 ANQGSEA. The CDR3 runs 16 residues. V lost 4 bases to trimming and J lost 12 bases; unmatched junction nucleotides: 19. The CDR3 bases are TGCAGCGTTGTTCTAGCGGGAATTTTAATTTCCGGGGGGCAGTTCTTC. This sequence encodes CSVVLAGILISGGQFF.

This clonotype appeared once. The rearrangement joins TRBV6-2 or TRBV6-3 to TRBJ2-6, with TRBD2 identical over 8 bases. The CDR3 contains 16 residues. The germline V gene encodes CDR1 MNHEY and CDR2 SVGEGT. CDR3 region: CALGAAGVTGANVLTF. As DNA, the CDR3 is TGTGCTTTGGGTGCAGCGGGAGTGACTGGGGCCAACGTCCTGACTTTC.

J is TRBJ2-1 and V is TRBV4-1; TRBD1 aligns across 12 bases. Per germline, CDR1 MGHRA and CDR2 YSYEKL. The CDR3 is made up of 17 amino acids. The J segment lost 10 bases and the V segment lost 4 bases, leaving 14 bases of the junction unmatched. The CDR3 reads CASSPRGPGTGGREQFF. The CDR3, as DNA: TGCGCCAGCAGCCCCAGGGGTCCTGGGACAGGGGGCAGGGAGCAGTTCTTC.

A note on this clonotype: The junction and the germline gene differ at one end; a read error may be behind it. The chain combines TRBV7-3 with TRBJ2-1; TRBD2 might be the D (6 bases). The CDR3 length is 13 residues. CDR1 and CDR2 from the germline V gene are SGHTA and FQGTGA. CDR3 DNA: TGTGCCAGCTCCGGAGGGCCGCGGAATGGGCAGTTCTTC. This sequence encodes CASSGGPRNGQFF. Filled out from reference TRBV7-3 and TRBJ2-1, the complete variable domain reads GAGVSQTPSNKVTEKGKYVELRCDPISGHTALYWYRQSLGQGPEFLIYFQGTGAADDSGLPNDRFFAVRPEGSVSTLKIQRTERGDSAVYLCASSGGPRNGQFFGPGTRLTVL.

This clonotype turned up a few times. The CDR3 nucleotides are TGCAGTGCTAGAGATCGGCAGATGGGCGGTGGCCAGCCCCAGCATTTT. It yields the protein CSARDRQMGGGQPQHF. This chain joins TRBV20-1 and TRBJ1-5, with unresolved D. The CDR3 is 16 amino acids. The germline V gene has CDR1 DFQATT and CDR2 SNEGSKA (reference sequence). Trimming shortened V by 0 bases and J by 7 bases, and 19 bases separated the two germline ends.

This clonotype was counted a few times. The rearrangement uses TRBV5-1 and TRBJ2-7, with 13 positions matching TRBD2. Trimming took 6 bases from V and 7 from J; bases not matched to a gene: 4. CDR3 length: 13 residues. CDR1 and CDR2 (germline): SGHRS, YFSETQ. CDR3 sequence: CASTTSGRSEQYF. CDR3 in DNA: TGCGCCAGCACGACTAGCGGGAGGAGTGAGCAGTACTTC.

This chain uses TRBV9 with TRBJ2-3, with 12 positions matching TRBD2. This CDR3 region has 16 residues. CDR1 SGDLS and CDR2 YYNGEE come from the germline V gene. V lost 0 bases, J lost 9 bases, and 8 bases stayed unmatched. CDR3: CASSVEPSGGAGTQYF. CDR3 coding DNA: TGTGCCAGCAGCGTAGAACCTAGCGGGGGGGCGGGAACGCAGTATTTT.

This chain connects TRBV7-3 to TRBJ2-5; possibly TRBD2 for D (6 bases). V lost 3 bases and J lost 3, with 14 bases in between. CDR1 SGHTA and CDR2 FQGTGA come from the germline V gene. CDR3 length: 15 amino acids. Written as DNA, the CDR3 is TGTGCCAGCAGCTTTTTGGGGACTTCGGAAGAGACCCAGTACTTC. Protein: CASSFLGTSEETQYF.

Concerning this clonotype itself: The junction shows a germline mismatch at one end, possibly a read error. The rearrangement uses TRBV28 and TRBJ2-5, with 7 bases matching TRBD2. Germline loops: CDR1 MDHEN, CDR2 SYDVKM. The CDR3 has 16 amino acids. CDR3 coding DNA: TGTGCCAGCAGTTCCCTCCCTAGCGGCCCCCAAGAGACTCAGTACTTC. Its protein is CASSSLPSGPQETQYF.

This clonotype appeared a few times. The V gene is TRBV6-2 or TRBV6-3, the J gene TRBJ2-7; 9 nucleotides match TRBD1. V trimming: 7 bases; J trimming: 4 bases; junction bases outside the gene matches: 14. The CDR3 runs to 16 residues. Germline loops: CDR1 MNHEY, CDR2 SVGEGT. For the CDR3, the DNA is TGTGCCAGCATTTCAAGAGCCGGACAGGGGTCTTACGAGCAGTACTTC. It is translated as CASISRAGQGSYEQYF.

This clonotype has just a few counts. This chain links TRBV6-5 with TRBJ1-1; D is possibly TRBD1 (6 bases). V was trimmed by 5 bases and J by 7 bases, leaving 14 bases between them. There are 13 residues in the CDR3. Per the germline V gene, CDR1 is MNHEY and CDR2 is SVGAGI. The CDR3 here is CASSITRGDEAFF. In DNA form, the CDR3 reads TGTGCCAGCAGTATCACCAGGGGAGATGAAGCTTTCTTT.

In its sample, this clonotype was seen many times. The chain carries TRBV7-2 and TRBJ2-5, with 9 nucleotides matching TRBD2. The CDR3 is 17 amino acids. V dropped 7 bases and J dropped 0; count of bases not matched to a gene: 12. Germline-derived CDR1 and CDR2 are SGHTA and FQGNSA. CDR3 region: CASKPTGTSKYQETQYF. CDR3 nucleotides: TGTGCCAGCAAGCCTACGGGGACTAGCAAATACCAAGAGACCCAGTACTTC.

This clonotype was seen a handful of times. V usage is TRBV25-1 and J usage is TRBJ1-1, with 9 bases that match TRBD1. CDR1 and CDR2 (germline): MGHDK, SYGVNS. The V gene end was trimmed by 3 bases and the J gene end by 10 bases; junction bases not matched to a gene: 9. This CDR3 has 14 residues. For the CDR3, the DNA is TGTGCCAGCAGTGACACAGGGGGCCCCCGTGGAGCTTTCTTT. This encodes CASSDTGGPRGAFF.

As concerns this clonotype: A much larger clone differs from this one at a single base, so this may be a read error. This rearrangement joins TRBV7-9 to TRBJ2-1; TRBD1 matches at 7 bases. Germline CDR1 reads SEHNR; CDR2 reads FQNEAQ (reference sequence). The CDR3 is made up of 12 amino acids. CDR3 bases: TGTGCCAGCAACTTAACAGGGGTTGAGCAGTTCTTC. The encoded protein is CASNLTGVEQFF.

This clonotype was seen more than once but under ten times. The chain has TRBV6-1 and TRBJ1-2; D may be TRBD1 (6 bases). V was pared by 6 bases and J by 5 bases, with 13 bases between. Germline V CDR1 and CDR2: MNHNS, SASEGT. CDR3 size: 13 residues. The CDR3 reads CASSAGTSYGYTF. In nucleotides, the CDR3 is TGTGCCAGCAGCGCCGGGACATCATATGGCTACACCTTC.

J is TRBJ2-7 and V is TRBV27; TRBD2 matches at 14 bases. Germline lookup yields CDR1 MNHEY and CDR2 SMNVEV (reference sequence). The CDR3 extends over 15 amino acids. V lost 5 bases and J lost 6; bases outside the gene matches: 6. Here the CDR3 DNA reads TGTGCCAGCAGTCCTAGACTAGCGGGAGGGCCCGAGCAGTACTTC. It yields the protein CASSPRLAGGPEQYF.

The chain employs TRBV4-2 and TRBJ1-4; tentatively, D is TRBD1 (5 bases). The CDR3 extends over 16 amino acids. The V end was cut by 5 bases, the J end by 0 bases, with 13 bases between. Germline V CDR1 and CDR2: LGHNA, YNFKEQ. The CDR3: CASSGRDLATNEKLFF. Written as DNA, the CDR3 is TGTGCCAGCAGCGGCCGGGACCTTGCAACTAATGAAAAACTGTTTTTT.

The rearrangement links TRBV20-1 to TRBJ2-7; D possibly corresponds to TRBD2 (6 bases). Trimming stripped 5 bases from V and 5 bases from J, with 19 bases between. The CDR3 is 14 residues long. Per the germline V gene, CDR1 is DFQATT and CDR2 is SNEGSKA (reference sequence). The CDR3 reads CSAQLGGRWDEQYF. The CDR3 DNA is TGCAGTGCTCAGTTGGGGGGAAGGTGGGACGAGCAGTACTTC.

V is TRBV27 and J is TRBJ2-1; 9 bases agree with TRBD2. Per the germline V gene, CDR1 is MNHEY and CDR2 is SMNVEV (reference sequence). This CDR3 region has 18 residues. The junction had 12 bases not matched to a gene; V was cut back by 1 base and J by 5 bases. CDR3 DNA: TGTGCCAGCAGTTTATATCCGTTTGGGCGGGAGGGCGACAATGAGCAGTTCTTC. Amino acid sequence: CASSLYPFGREGDNEQFF.

In its sample, this clonotype was seen a few times. This sequence joins TRBV2 and TRBJ2-7; 8 nucleotides line up with TRBD2. The CDR3 is 15 amino acids. V trimming: 7 bases; J trimming: 2 bases; junction bases outside the gene matches: 10. Germline CDR1 reads SNHLY; CDR2 reads FYNNEI. The CDR3: CASKQASGPTYEQYF. The CDR3 coding sequence is TGTGCCAGCAAACAGGCTAGCGGGCCTACCTACGAGCAGTACTTC.

The chain is built from TRBV20-1 and TRBJ2-5; no firm D call. Germline lookup yields CDR1 DFQATT and CDR2 SNEGSKA (reference sequence). The CDR3 is made up of 15 amino acids. Trimming took off 6 bases at V and 3 bases at J, with 20 bases between the two ends. The CDR3 sequence is CSAARTGNMEETQYF. The CDR3 bases are TGCAGTGCCGCGAGGACGGGCAATATGGAAGAGACCCAGTACTTC.

V and J are TRBV15 and TRBJ2-7; TRBD2 might be the D (5 bases). The ends were cut back, 0 bases at V and 6 bases at J, with 15 bases in the middle. Germline CDR1 reads LNHNV; CDR2 reads YYDKDF (reference sequence). The CDR3 length is 15 residues. CDR3 nucleotides: TGTGCCACCAGCAGAGAACGGGGTGGCTGCTCCGAGCAGTACTTC. Amino acids: CATSRERGGCSEQYF.

This clonotype was recorded once. The germline gene is not matched at one end of the junction; a read error may be the cause. The chain links TRBV15 to TRBJ2-5, with D unresolved. CDR3 length: 12 residues. Per germline, CDR1 LNHNV and CDR2 YYDKDF (reference sequence). CDR3 coding DNA: TGTGCCACCAACAGAGGTGCAGAGACCCAGTACTTC. Its protein is CATNRGAETQYF.

This clonotype was detected a few times. V gene TRBV20-1 combines with J gene TRBJ2-3; 14 nucleotides match TRBD2. CDR1 and CDR2 (germline): DFQATT, SNEGSKA (reference sequence). CDR3 length equals 14 residues. The junction had 4 bases not matched to a gene; V was cut back by 5 bases and J by 6 bases. The CDR3 reads CSAPTSGGADTQYF. CDR3 bases: TGCAGTGCTCCGACTAGCGGGGGGGCGGATACGCAGTATTTT.

The chain links TRBV6-1 to TRBJ2-4; no clear D gene. The CDR3 sequence is 12 residues long. The V end was cut by 11 bases, the J end by 4 bases, with 12 bases between. Germline CDR1 MNHNS, CDR2 SASEGT. This CDR3 reads CAGNDEKNIQYF. DNA of the CDR3: TGTGCCGGCAATGACGAAAAAAACATTCAGTACTTC.

The CDR3 region is CASSPWSQGTDTQYF. DNA of the CDR3: TGTGCCAGCAGCCCCTGGTCTCAGGGAACAGATACGCAGTATTTT. The chain combines TRBV7-2 with TRBJ2-3; a possible D gene is TRBD1 (5 bases). CDR3 length equals 15 residues. From germline, CDR1 is SGHTA and CDR2 FQGNSA. Trimming shortened V by 5 bases and J by 3 bases, and 15 bases separated the two germline ends.

The V gene is TRBV7-9, the J gene TRBJ2-2, with D maybe TRBD1 (6 bases). The CDR3 length is 14 residues. The germline gives CDR1 SEHNR, CDR2 FQNEAQ (reference sequence). V was trimmed by 4 bases and J by 4 bases, leaving 10 bases between them. The CDR3 coding sequence is TGTGCCAGCAGCTCGGGACACTTCACCGGGGAGCTGTTTTTT. Protein: CASSSGHFTGELFF. Combining the CDR3 with reference TRBV7-9 and TRBJ2-2 gives the whole variable domain DTGVSQNPRHKITKRGQNVTFRCDPISEHNRLYWYRQTLGQGPEFLTYFQNEAQLEKSRLLSDRFSAERPKGSFSTLEIQRTEQGDSAMYLCASSSGHFTGELFFGEGSRLTVL.

This clonotype was detected a few times. V is TRBV20-1 and J is TRBJ1-1; D uncertain. CDR1 is DFQATT and CDR2 is SNEGSKA in the germline V gene (reference sequence). This CDR3 contains 12 residues. The CDR3, as DNA: TGCAGAACCCCGGACGGATACACTGAAGCTTTCTTT. Translated: CRTPDGYTEAFF.

V is TRBV29-1 and J is TRBJ1-1; no clear D gene. The V and J ends lost 6 bases and 5 bases respectively, with 16 bases between them. The CDR3 spans 13 residues. From germline, CDR1 is SQVTM and CDR2 ANQGSEA. In DNA form, the CDR3 reads TGCAGCGTCTATGGATTGGCGATGACTGAAGCTTTCTTT. Amino acids: CSVYGLAMTEAFF.